This TCR beta chain was captured by sequencing in a study of PD-1 blockade in classical Hodgkin lymphoma. Points on this clone: Its specificity is unknown. One end of the junction is discordant with germline, which a read error may explain.

This CDR3 has 15 residues. Germline CDR1 SGHDT, CDR2 YYEEEE. Study results and limitations: Underlying causes for the observed repertoire differences were not defined, possibly disease activity or prior therapy. When set against healthy donors, newly diagnosed patients were reported to show lower baseline TCR diversity.

TCRdb's copy holds only in-frame clones and misses some; the assay was immunoSEQ multiplex PCR. The sample holds more than 15,000 clones, 80% to 95% seen once. Time point specified: newly diagnosed, previously untreated cHL patient sample. Magnetic negative selection was used to purify CD4+ T cells from thawed PBMCs. The TCR sequence derives from a human donor with classical Hodgkin lymphoma. The chain links TRBV5-6 to TRBJ2-5; TRBD1 is a possible D gene (6 bases). What was sequenced was CD4+ T cells from blood. The CDR3 is CASSLGRGWQETRYF. The CDR3 coding sequence is TGTGCCAGCAGCTTGGGTAGGGGGTGGCAAGAGACCCGGTACTTC.